A single sample is the source of the 10 T cell receptor beta chains below, sequenced in a study of identical twins. TCRdb reprocessed the 5' RACE reads with MiXCR, giving one entry per CDR3 protein. In the table there are fewer than 350,000 distinct CDR3 sequences, around 8.8% of which are singletons. These sequences were also reported in another study, on yellow fever vaccine responses in identical twins.

The sample comprised memory (CD45RO+) T cells sorted from blood. The receptors originated from a woman younger than 30 in good health.

Ten or more counts support this clonotype. This chain joins TRBV10-3 and TRBJ1-1, with D possibly matching TRBD1 (6 bases). V was trimmed by 7 bases and J by 3 bases, leaving 15 bases between them. The CDR3 has 14 amino acids. In germline, CDR1 is ENHRY, CDR2 SYGVKD. As DNA, the CDR3 is TGTGCCATCAAAGGGGGGGGCAGGGACACTGAAGCTTTCTTT. As protein: CAIKGGGRDTEAFF.

This clonotype was detected a few times. This chain uses TRBV2 with TRBJ2-1, with 7 bases matching TRBD2. The germline CDR1 and CDR2 sequences are SNHLY and FYNNEI. This CDR3 has 15 residues. Trimming removed 5 bases from V and 9 bases from J; junction bases left unmatched: 13. The CDR3 DNA follows: TGTGCCAGCAGTAAGGCGGGAGTAAGTAGTGGTGAGCAGTTCTTC. It yields the protein CASSKAGVSSGEQFF.

The chain combines TRBV12-3 or TRBV12-4 with TRBJ2-3, with 8 bases identical to TRBD2. J gave up 0 bases and V 5 bases, and 10 bases lay outside the gene matches. The CDR3 totals 17 residues. The CDR3 DNA sequence: TGTGCCAGCAGTAAAGAATTAGCGGGACCTAGCACAGATACGCAGTATTTT. Amino acid sequence: CASSKELAGPSTDTQYF.

There are a few counts of this clonotype. In DNA, the CDR3 is TGTGCCAGCCTTGGGTCGGGGCTGAGCTACGAGCAGTACTTC. This sequence encodes CASLGSGLSYEQYF. The V call is TRBV28, the J call TRBJ2-7, with D perhaps assigned TRBD1 or TRBD2 (5 bases each). The V end was cut by 8 bases, the J end by 3 bases, with 17 bases between. Germline V lookup: CDR1 MDHEN, CDR2 SYDVKM. The CDR3 totals 14 residues.

This clonotype has a handful of counts. The chain links TRBV7-6 to TRBJ1-3, with TRBD1 as a possible D gene (6 bases). Germline values: CDR1 SGHVS, CDR2 FNYEAQ. The CDR3 covers 16 residues. With 1 base removed from V and 1 base from J, the gap between germline ends came to 11 bases. CDR3 DNA sequence: TGTGCCAGCAGCTTAGAACTAACAGGGTCTGGAAACACCATATATTTT. Translating gives CASSLELTGSGNTIYF.

The chain is built from TRBV6-5 and TRBJ2-7; 8 bases map to TRBD1. The CDR3 covers 11 residues. Germline V gene data show CDR1 as MNHEY and CDR2 as SVGAGI. The trim removed 8 bases at V and 6 bases at J, leaving 3 bases unmatched. CDR3 nucleotides: TGTGCCAGCCAGGGGGCTAGCGAGCAGTACTTC. Translated, it gives CASQGASEQYF.

The chain has TRBV6-4 and TRBJ2-2; 7 bases fit TRBD2. Germline CDR1 reads MRHNA; CDR2 reads SNTAGT. The CDR3 length is 17 residues. Losses at the gene ends were 0 bases for V and 0 bases for J; bases not matched to a gene: 4. CDR3 nucleotides: TGTGCCAGCAGTGACTCTGCTAGCGGAACGAACACCGGGGAGCTGTTTTTT. This translates into CASSDSASGTNTGELFF.

This chain links TRBV23-1 with TRBJ2-1, with unresolved D. Being an ORF, TRBV23-1 has a function that is uncertain. The CDR3 loop spans 15 amino acids. V lost 8 bases to trimming and J lost 5 bases, with 19 bases between them. The CDR3 DNA reads as TGCGCCAGCTGCTTACAAGGCCGCTGGGACAATGAGCAGTTCTTC. Translated: CASCLQGRWDNEQFF.

J is TRBJ2-7 and V is TRBV27; 7 positions agree with TRBD2. The V gene's germline CDR1 is MNHEY and CDR2 SMNVEV (reference sequence). J was trimmed by 0 bases and V by 11 bases; bases with no gene match: 7. This CDR3 has 13 amino acids. CDR3 DNA: TGTGCCTCAGGGCTAGCGGACTCCTACGAGCAGTACTTC. This encodes CASGLADSYEQYF.

Only a few counts were recorded for this clonotype. The J gene is TRBJ2-3, the V gene TRBV20-1; possibly TRBD2 for D (6 bases). The length of the CDR3 is 12 residues. Deletions cut 5 bases from V and 6 bases from J, with 12 bases between. Looked up from germline, CDR1 is DFQATT and CDR2 is SNEGSKA (reference sequence). The DNA for the CDR3 is TGCAGTGCTCTACTAGCAAGTGATACGCAGTATTTT. Translation: CSALLASDTQYF.